The subject of this entry is one T cell receptor beta chain. The record originates from a study of blood T cell repertoires in COVID-19. Study information: The origin of the acute and convalescent COVID-19 samples was the United States, Italy and Spain. PBMCs, B-cell-depleted T cells, or T cells provided the cDNA or gDNA that made up the material.

Germline loops: CDR1 MNHEY, CDR2 SVGAGI. Trimming removed 9 bases at V and 0 bases at J, with 8 bases between. The CDR3 runs 12 residues. In the authors' workflow: Estimated nucleated cell counts came from reference gene primer amplification. Here immunoSEQ multiplex PCR was the method, and the copy in TCRdb shows in-frame clones only, minus some. From that table come the V and J calls and clone size; the DNA was used to work out D and trimming. The sample consists of some 24,000 clones, roughly 79% of them appearing once. The chain links TRBV6-5 to TRBJ1-1; D may be TRBD1 (5 bases). This TCR was sampled from a man aged 65 to 79 with acute or convalescent COVID-19. The sequenced sample was peripheral blood. The CDR3 loop is CASRGLNTEAFF. The CDR3 bases are TGTGCCAGTAGGGGCCTGAACACTGAAGCTTTCTTT.